Each of the 17 T cell receptor beta chains below was sequenced from the same sample in a study of identical twins (dated by TCRdb to about 2016). Libraries were built with 5' RACE. The run used an Illumina HiSeq 2000. TCRdb reprocessing: public reads trimmed at Q25 with fastp, clones called with MiXCR, in-frame beta chains kept. CDR3 protein duplicates are merged, each entry listing the most common genes and DNA. The sample data list fewer than 250,000 distinct CDR3 sequences, and 6% to 9% of these were observed just once. The ten largest clones add up to 1.9% of the sample. The sample was also linked to a second study, of yellow fever vaccine responses in identical twins.

The sample taken for sequencing was memory (CD45RO+) T cells sorted from blood. Per the publication, the cell subset or site label means: CD45RO+ enriched T cells. The receptors come from a woman aged 18-35 years in good health.

This clonotype was recorded many times. The chain is built from TRBV10-2 and TRBJ2-7, with 9 bases lining up with TRBD1. The CDR3 is 14 residues long. The germline gives CDR1 WSHSY, CDR2 SAAADI. V was clipped by 3 bases and J by 5 bases; unmatched bases: 5. CDR3 sequence: CASSDGTGNHEQYF. CDR3 DNA: TGCGCCAGCAGTGATGGGACAGGGAACCACGAGCAGTACTTC.

Ten or more counts support this clonotype. The J gene is TRBJ2-2, the V gene TRBV25-1, with TRBD1 matching 10 bases. The CDR3 totals 13 residues. Germline V lookup: CDR1 MGHDK, CDR2 SYGVNS. The V segment lost 7 bases and the J segment 6 bases; nucleotides outside the gene matches: 2. The CDR3: CASTGQGAGELFF. The DNA of the CDR3 is TGTGCCAGCACCGGACAGGGGGCCGGGGAGCTGTTTTTT. Using reference TRBV25-1 and TRBJ2-2 for the parts outside the CDR3, the full variable domain is EADIYQTPRYLVIGTGKKITLECSQTMGHDKMYWYQQDPGMELHLIHYSYGVNSTEKGDLSSESTVSRIRTEHFPLTLESARPSHTSQYLCASTGQGAGELFFGEGSRLTVL.

V gene TRBV7-2 combines with J gene TRBJ2-7; TRBD1 matches at 12 bases. The length of the CDR3 is 16 residues. The V segment lost 5 bases and the J segment 4 bases; nucleotides outside the gene matches: 9. The germline V gene has CDR1 SGHTA and CDR2 FQGNSA. The chain's CDR3 is CASSRPGTGGLYEQYF. DNA for the CDR3: TGTGCCAGCAGCAGACCCGGGACAGGGGGCCTGTACGAGCAGTACTTC.

The rearrangement joins TRBV12-3 or TRBV12-4 to TRBJ2-3; 14 nucleotides match TRBD2. The V gene end was trimmed by 6 bases and the J gene end by 4 bases; junction bases not matched to a gene: 9. This CDR3 contains 17 residues. The CDR3 DNA reads TGTGCCAGCAGCAGGGAGACTAGCGGGAGGGGGGCAGATACGCAGTATTTT. It is translated as CASSRETSGRGADTQYF.

The chain couples TRBV28 to TRBJ1-6; 10 bases fit TRBD1. Germline CDR1 is MDHEN and CDR2 is SYDVKM. The CDR3 covers 18 residues. Unmatched junction bases numbered 20, after V lost 4 bases and J lost 14 bases. DNA for the CDR3: TGTGCCAGCAGTTCCGGGACAGGGGCCGGAATTCAATTTGTTTCCCTCCACTTT. It translates to CASSSGTGAGIQFVSLHF.

The sample holds many counts of this clonotype. J is TRBJ2-2 and V is TRBV5-1; possibly TRBD1 for D (5 bases). The CDR3 runs to 14 residues. The germline CDR1 and CDR2 sequences are SGHRS and YFSETQ. V lost 0 bases, J lost 6 bases, and 9 bases lay in between. In DNA, the CDR3 is TGCGCCAGCAGCTTGGAATCAGGGTCCGGGGAGCTGTTTTTT. Amino acid sequence: CASSLESGSGELFF.

This clonotype has just a few counts. This chain links TRBV28 with TRBJ1-1; D is possibly TRBD1 (6 bases). V shed 2 bases and J shed 0 bases, with 10 bases lying between them. Per germline, CDR1 MDHEN and CDR2 SYDVKM. The length of the CDR3 is 15 residues. The CDR3 reads CASSLTGLMNTEAFF. The CDR3 DNA reads TGTGCCAGCAGTTTAACAGGGCTCATGAACACTGAAGCTTTCTTT.

This chain joins TRBV15 and TRBJ2-5; TRBD1 is a possible D gene (6 bases). The CDR3 sequence is 13 residues long. Germline values: CDR1 LNHNV, CDR2 YYDKDF (reference sequence). V was cut by 8 bases and J by 3 bases, with 13 bases left in between. The CDR3 loop reads CATDLTGEETQYF. The CDR3 coding sequence is TGTGCCACCGATTTGACAGGAGAAGAGACCCAGTACTTC.

This clonotype was observed a few times. The chain recombines TRBV5-6 with TRBJ1-5; D unresolved. V was pared by 10 bases and J by 4 bases, with 15 bases between. The CDR3 consists of 13 residues. Germline assignment: CDR1 SGHDT and CDR2 YYEEEE. As DNA, the CDR3 is TGTGCCCGGAGAGGAGTCGGGAATCAGCCCCAGCATTTT. Its translation is CARRGVGNQPQHF.

J is TRBJ1-2 and V is TRBV27, with a weak D call TRBD1 (6 bases). V was cut by 3 bases and J by 0 bases, with 8 bases left in between. Germline V gene lookup returns CDR1 MNHEY and CDR2 SMNVEV (reference sequence). The CDR3 has 14 amino acids. CDR3 region: CASSFGGPNYGYTF. Here the CDR3 DNA reads TGTGCCAGCAGTTTCGGGGGCCCTAACTATGGCTACACCTTC.

This chain connects TRBV5-1 to TRBJ2-2; D is possibly TRBD1 or TRBD2 (5 bases each). Germline values: CDR1 SGHRS, CDR2 YFSETQ. The CDR3 length is 14 residues. The V and J ends lost 3 bases and 5 bases respectively, with 11 bases between them. This CDR3 is CASSWDAGTGELFF. DNA for the CDR3: TGCGCCAGCAGCTGGGACGCTGGGACCGGGGAGCTGTTTTTT.

V gene TRBV11-3 combines with J gene TRBJ2-1; 12 bases fit TRBD2. Trimming took 6 bases from V and 9 from J; bases not matched to a gene: 15. This CDR3 region has 17 residues. Germline CDR1 and CDR2: SGHNT and YENEEA. The CDR3 DNA reads TGTGCCAGCAGTTCCGATCATCTAGCGGGAGGGTCGGGTGAGCAGTTCTTC. Translated, it gives CASSSDHLAGGSGEQFF.

This clonotype was seen many times. This rearrangement joins TRBV5-1 to TRBJ1-4; D call uncertain. Trimming took off 1 base at V and 0 bases at J, with 7 bases between the two ends. CDR3 length: 15 residues. CDR1 is SGHRS and CDR2 is YFSETQ in the germline V gene. The CDR3 loop reads CASSLNFATNEKLFF. DNA for the CDR3: TGCGCCAGCAGCTTGAATTTTGCAACTAATGAAAAACTGTTTTTT.

The chain joins TRBV20-1 to TRBJ1-1; perhaps TRBD1 as D (5 bases). Trimming took 3 bases from V and 0 from J, leaving 17 bases between them. This CDR3 comprises 16 residues. The germline CDR1 and CDR2 sequences are DFQATT and SNEGSKA (reference sequence). The CDR3 DNA reads TGCAGTGCTAGCGGGCAGGGCACGAAGTTGAACACTGAAGCTTTCTTT. It translates to CSASGQGTKLNTEAFF.

This clonotype occurred a few times. The chain is built from TRBV3-1 and TRBJ2-1; D is possibly TRBD1 (6 bases). CDR3 length: 13 amino acids. CDR1 is LGHDT and CDR2 is YNNKEL in the germline V gene (reference sequence). This CDR3 reads CAAAQGHYNEQFF. CDR3 bases: TGTGCTGCTGCGCAGGGACACTACAATGAGCAGTTCTTC.

The V call is TRBV6-1, the J call TRBJ2-7, with a possible D match to TRBD2 (6 bases). CDR1 and CDR2 from the germline V gene are MNHNS and SASEGT. Trimming stripped 4 bases from V and 0 bases from J, with 10 bases between. This CDR3 is 14 amino acids long. CDR3 DNA: TGTGCCAGCAGTGTTGGCGGGGACTCCTACGAGCAGTACTTC. This codes for CASSVGGDSYEQYF.

This clonotype has a handful of counts. The V call is TRBV2, the J call TRBJ2-5; 9 bases map to TRBD2. With V trimmed by 3 bases and J by 1 base, 9 bases remained unmatched. Per the germline V gene, CDR1 is SNHLY and CDR2 is FYNNEI. This CDR3 contains 17 residues. The CDR3, as DNA: TGTGCCAGCAGTGACGGCGGGAGGGCCGGGGTCCAAGAGACCCAGTACTTC. Translated, it gives CASSDGGRAGVQETQYF. Supplemented by reference TRBV2 and TRBJ2-5, the full variable domain reads EPEVTQTPSHQVTQMGQEVILRCVPISNHLYFYWYRQILGQKVEFLVSFYNNEISEKSEIFDDQFSVERPDGSNFTLKIRSTKLEDSAMYFCASSDGGRAGVQETQYFGPGTRLLVL.